The clone carrying this TCR beta chain occurred once. These data are taken from a study of cytotoxic CD8 clonotypes in ibrutinib-treated CLL. The repertoire was sequenced with immunoSEQ multiplex PCR; TCRdb's copy has only in-frame clones and lacks some. The table shows approximately 160,000 clones, with about 88% occurring only once. Per the germline V gene, CDR1 is SGHAT and CDR2 is FQNNGV. The CDR3 spans 18 residues. Between the trimmed V and J ends, which lost 1 base and 5 bases, there was a span of 20 bases. The clonotype was recovered from a human donor with chronic lymphocytic leukemia. The V and J genes are TRBV11-2 and TRBJ1-4; D remains unclear. Sample: PBMCs, taken at disease progression, from a patient treated with ibrutinib. The CDR3, as DNA: TGTGCCAGCAGCTTAGTCACACTCACCGGGTCCTCAAATGAAAAACTGTTTTTT. Protein: CASSLVTLTGSSNEKLFF.